Each of the 20 T cell receptor beta chains below was sequenced from the same sample in a study of radiotherapy plus CTLA-4 blockade in lung cancer listed by TCRdb under 2018. Libraries were made using the immunoSEQ multiplex PCR assay. Entries here come from immuneACCESS through TCRdb and include only in-frame sequences with V and J called. Some clones fail to appear in such tables; in the studies checked, an unresolved V gene covers under half of the shortfall, and the cause of the remainder is unknown. Within this sample are fewer than 40,000 clones, with around three quarters of them counted one time only. The top ten clonotypes cover around 9% of the sample. The sample here was peripheral blood, taken from a patient treated with radiotherapy plus ipilimumab. Source of these receptors: a human donor with non-small cell lung cancer who had stable disease on radiotherapy plus ipilimumab.

The CDR3 nucleotides read TGCGCCAGCAGCTTGATAGGGGCGGTGGGCACCGGGGAGCTGTTTTTT. Translation: CASSLIGAVGTGELFF. The chain uses TRBV5-1 and TRBJ2-2, with a tentative D call TRBD1 (5 bases). CDR1 and CDR2 from the germline V gene are SGHRS and YFSETQ. This CDR3 is built from 16 residues. Between the trimmed V and J ends, which lost 1 base and 4 bases, there was a span of 14 bases.

This clone appeared once. The CDR3 DNA is TGTGCCAGCAGTGACTCCGGATCAGAAGTCTCTGGCTACACCTTC. This gives the protein CASSDSGSEVSGYTF. V usage is TRBV6-4 and J usage is TRBJ1-2, with D unresolved. This CDR3 spans 15 amino acids. Germline V gene sequence: CDR1 MRHNA, CDR2 SNTAGT. V lost 0 bases, J lost 7 bases, and 15 bases lay in between.

The chain couples TRBV11-3 to TRBJ2-5, with D uncertain. The J call may be faulty, since TRBJ2-7 better matches the DNA end. Per the germline V gene, CDR1 is SGHNT and CDR2 is YENEEA. This CDR3 comprises 14 residues. As DNA, the CDR3 is TGTGCCAGCAGCTTAGAGGGCCCTTCCTACGAGCAGTACTTC. Translating it yields CASSLEGPSYEQYF.

J is TRBJ2-5 and V is TRBV11-2; D unclear. Germline CDR1 and CDR2: SGHAT and FQNNGV. Trimming took off 3 bases at V and 3 bases at J, with 8 bases between the two ends. The CDR3 totals 13 residues. CDR3 nucleotide sequence: TGTGCCAGCAGCTTGATTAGGAAAGAGACCCAGTACTTC. It specifies CASSLIRKETQYF.

This sequence joins TRBV19 and TRBJ2-5; no firm D call. The CDR3 loop spans 13 amino acids. Germline loops: CDR1 LNHDA, CDR2 SQIVND (reference sequence). V lost 8 bases and J lost 4, with 14 bases in between. DNA of the CDR3: TGTGCCAGTTCGGGCTCCCGGCGAGAGACCCAGTACTTC. The encoded protein is CASSGSRRETQYF.

The chain has TRBV28 and TRBJ2-1, with a weak D call TRBD1 (7 bases). Trimming took off 1 base at V and 8 bases at J, with 15 bases between the two ends. The CDR3 contains 15 residues. The germline gives CDR1 MDHEN, CDR2 SYDVKM. The CDR3 DNA follows: TGTGCCAGCAGTTTATTGACAGGGAGGCGCCATGAGCAGTTCTTC. Protein product: CASSLLTGRRHEQFF.

This rearrangement joins TRBV11-2 to TRBJ2-1; D is unclear. V was trimmed by 2 bases and J by 3 bases, leaving 11 bases between them. The CDR3 is 15 residues long. Germline V CDR1 and CDR2: SGHAT, FQNNGV. CDR3 amino acids: CASSLQRSYYNEQFF. CDR3 coding DNA: TGTGCCAGCAGCTTACAGCGCTCCTACTACAATGAGCAGTTCTTC.

The chain links TRBV9 to TRBJ1-1; TRBD1 is a possible D gene (6 bases). This CDR3 comprises 15 residues. V gave up 3 bases and J gave up 8 bases, with 20 bases separating them. Germline V CDR1 and CDR2: SGDLS, YYNGEE. CDR3 in DNA: TGTGCCAGCAGCGCCCAGCCTGGGAGGGGGGCGGAAGCTTTCTTT. This encodes CASSAQPGRGAEAFF.

This clone has a handful of counts. Written as DNA, the CDR3 is TGTGCCAGCGGACAGGACGGCTACACCTTC. It codes for CASGQDGYTF. The rearrangement links TRBV2 to TRBJ1-2; 7 bases match TRBD1. Trimming removed 8 bases from V and 8 bases from J; junction bases left unmatched: 2. Per the germline V gene, CDR1 is SNHLY and CDR2 is FYNNEI. The CDR3 loop spans 10 amino acids.

The chain is built from TRBV7-2 and TRBJ2-1, with 12 bases that match TRBD2. Germline V gene lookup returns CDR1 SGHTA and CDR2 FQGNSA. Germline trimming cut 1 base from V and 5 bases from J; bases unmatched to any gene: 6. The CDR3 sequence is 17 residues long. DNA of the CDR3: TGTGCCAGCAGCTTAGTTAGGACTAGCGGGGTTGACAATGAGCAGTTCTTC. The encoded protein is CASSLVRTSGVDNEQFF.

This rearrangement joins TRBV29-1 to TRBJ1-3; 11 nucleotides agree with TRBD1. This CDR3 is 15 amino acids long. Germline V gene data show CDR1 as SQVTM and CDR2 as ANQGSEA. The V segment lost 4 bases and the J segment 2 bases; nucleotides outside the gene matches: 4. CDR3 bases: TGCAGCGTTGGGGACAGGGGGGACCCTGGAAACACCATATATTTT. Translating gives CSVGDRGDPGNTIYF.

This clone was counted once. The chain employs TRBV14 and TRBJ1-5, with TRBD1 matching over 8 bases. Germline values: CDR1 SGHDN, CDR2 FVKESK. With 1 base clipped from V and 6 bases from J, the junction kept 5 bases outside the gene matches. CDR3 size: 15 residues. The CDR3 coding sequence is TGTGCCAGCAGCCAAGGACAGGGGTGGGCTCAGCCCCAGCATTTT. It translates to CASSQGQGWAQPQHF. Looking up the rest from reference TRBV14 and TRBJ1-5 gives the full variable domain: EAGVTQFPSHSVIEKGQTVTLRCDPISGHDNLYWYRRVMGKEIKFLLHFVKESKQDESGMPNNRFLAERTGGTYSTLKVQPAELEDSGVYFCASSQGQGWAQPQHFGDGTRLSIL.

The chain carries TRBV29-1 and TRBJ1-5, with 10 bases aligning to TRBD1. The junction had 4 bases not matched to a gene; V was cut back by 6 bases and J by 2 bases. This CDR3 spans 14 amino acids. Germline CDR1 reads SQVTM; CDR2 reads ANQGSEA. CDR3 bases: TGCAGCGTAGGCGGACAGGGGGGCAATCAGCCCCAGCATTTT. It translates to CSVGGQGGNQPQHF.

This clone has just a few counts. The rearrangement joins TRBV5-6 to TRBJ2-7; 11 nucleotides agree with TRBD1. The CDR3 loop spans 16 amino acids. The V gene end was trimmed by 6 bases and the J gene end by 5 bases; junction bases not matched to a gene: 13. Germline values: CDR1 SGHDT, CDR2 YYEEEE. CDR3 sequence: CASIPFVGQGVNEQYF. Here the CDR3 DNA reads TGTGCCAGCATCCCCTTTGTGGGACAGGGGGTAAACGAGCAGTACTTC.

This clone has more than one count but fewer than ten. In the same sample, other DNA sequences code for this CDR3. The V and J genes are TRBV28 and TRBJ2-7, with unresolved D. The germline V gene encodes CDR1 MDHEN and CDR2 SYDVKM. Trimming removed 4 bases at V and 3 bases at J, with 4 bases between. There are 11 residues in the CDR3. CDR3 residues: CASSSYYEQYF. The CDR3 bases are TGTGCCAGCAGTTCCTACTACGAGCAGTACTTC.

The rearrangement links TRBV4-1 to TRBJ2-7; weak D call: TRBD2 (7 bases). V shed 4 bases and J shed 4 bases, with 14 bases lying between them. This CDR3 has 14 amino acids. The V gene's germline CDR1 is MGHRA and CDR2 YSYEKL. The CDR3 is CASSRDGGPYEQYF. CDR3 coding DNA: TGCGCCAGCAGCCGGGACGGGGGGCCTTACGAGCAGTACTTC.

V and J are TRBV6-5 and TRBJ1-6, with 7 bases aligning to TRBD1. Germline V gives CDR1 MNHEY, CDR2 SVGAGI. This CDR3 has 15 amino acids. The V segment lost 6 bases and the J segment 8 bases; nucleotides outside the gene matches: 10. The CDR3 spells CASRQDRARDSPLHF. CDR3 DNA: TGTGCCAGCAGGCAAGACAGGGCGAGGGATTCACCCCTCCACTTT.

CDR3 in amino acids: CASSQDKVGTDTQYF. As DNA, the CDR3 is TGCGCCAGCAGCCAAGATAAGGTGGGCACAGATACGCAGTATTTT. The chain joins TRBV4-3 to TRBJ2-3; no firm D call. This CDR3 comprises 15 residues. Trimming removed 0 bases at V and 1 base at J, with 8 bases between. The germline V gene encodes CDR1 LGHNA and CDR2 YSLEER.

The CDR3 loop is CASFRASSYNSPLHF. CDR3 nucleotides: TGTGCCAGCTTCAGGGCCAGCTCCTATAATTCACCCCTCCACTTT. The gene calls are TRBV6-1 and TRBJ1-6; a possible D gene is TRBD1 (5 bases). The CDR3 is 15 amino acids. Trimming stripped 8 bases from V and 0 bases from J, with 11 bases between. Germline CDR1 and CDR2: MNHNS and SASEGT.

Worth noting for this clone: The same CDR3 is also encoded by other DNA sequences in this sample. The chain joins TRBV9 to TRBJ1-1; D remains unclear. The CDR3 consists of 14 residues. V was clipped by 0 bases and J by 0 bases, with 6 bases between them. Germline V gene lookup returns CDR1 SGDLS and CDR2 YYNGEE. The CDR3 sequence: CASSVGGMNTEAFF. The CDR3, as DNA: TGTGCCAGCAGCGTAGGGGGTATGAACACTGAAGCTTTCTTT.